The source of this T cell receptor (beta chain) is a study of blood T cells in healthy people across ages. The CDR3 spans 13 residues. V dropped 6 bases and J dropped 4; count of bases not matched to a gene: 6. Per germline, CDR1 SQVTM and CDR2 ANQGSEA. This clonotype was seen a handful of times. Antigen specificity is unknown. Study-wide results and limits: Per million T cells, TCR beta diversity dropped about linearly as age rose. Researchers report that TCR beta diversity correlated strongly with naive T cell percentage.

With a J-beta primer mix and a sample-barcoded 5' primer, a second PCR ran about 7 to 11 cycles. Using its own MiXCR run on the 5' RACE reads, TCRdb lists one record per CDR3 protein. This sample has 600,000 to 800,000 distinct CDR3 sequences, with roughly 20% found just once. Donation came from healthy Caucasian individuals in Russia who were aged roughly 6 to 95. The sample taken for sequencing was blood. This sequence joins TRBV29-1 and TRBJ1-5, with TRBD1 identical over 7 bases. This clonotype was sampled from a man between 65 and 85 years old in good health. The CDR3 DNA reads TGCAGCGTCCAACAGGGGACAAATCAGCCCCAGCATTTT. Translated: CSVQQGTNQPQHF.